This T cell receptor (beta chain) was sequenced for a study of T-cell memory formation after mild COVID-19. On the study more broadly: TCR clusters mostly belonged to single donors. Study results and caveats: Those CD4+ clones that contracted were mainly in CM and EM (CD8+ ones in EMRA).

5'RACE primed at constant segments yielded TCR alpha and TCR beta cDNA libraries bearing sample barcodes and UMIs. TCRdb re-called the 5' RACE reads with MiXCR, one entry per CDR3 protein. The profile shows fewer than 200,000 distinct CDR3 sequences, 15% to 20% of them singletons. V was pared by 2 bases and J by 3 bases, with 5 bases between. Germline CDR1 and CDR2: SGHTA and FQGNSA. The CDR3 extends over 13 amino acids. This clonotype came up a few times. Its antigen is not identified. The chain has TRBV7-2 and TRBJ2-1; D call uncertain. The source is a man aged 18 to 35 who had mild COVID-19 (a few samples of this study predate the infection). Cell type and time point are not known. The sequencing sample was made of PBMCs or a T cell subset sorted from them (not recorded which). The CDR3 DNA sequence: TGTGCCAGCAGCTTACAAGTCTACAATGAGCAGTTCTTC. Translation: CASSLQVYNEQFF.